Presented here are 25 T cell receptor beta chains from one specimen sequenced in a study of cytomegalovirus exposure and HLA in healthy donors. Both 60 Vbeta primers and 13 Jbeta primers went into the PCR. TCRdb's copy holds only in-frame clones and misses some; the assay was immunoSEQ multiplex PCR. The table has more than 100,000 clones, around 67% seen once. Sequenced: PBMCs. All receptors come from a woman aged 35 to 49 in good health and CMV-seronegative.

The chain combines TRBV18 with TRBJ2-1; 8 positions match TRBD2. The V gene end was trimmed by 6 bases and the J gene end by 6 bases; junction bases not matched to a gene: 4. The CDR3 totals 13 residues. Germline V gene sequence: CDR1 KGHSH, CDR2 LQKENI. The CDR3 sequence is CASSPGTSNEQFF. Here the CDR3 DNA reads TGTGCCAGCTCCCCCGGGACTAGCAATGAGCAGTTCTTC.

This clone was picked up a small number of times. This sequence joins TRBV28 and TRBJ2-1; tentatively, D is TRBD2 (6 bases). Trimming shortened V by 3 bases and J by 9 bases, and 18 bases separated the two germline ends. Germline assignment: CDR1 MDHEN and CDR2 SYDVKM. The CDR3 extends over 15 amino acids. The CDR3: CASSFSGKGPLEQFF. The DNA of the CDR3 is TGTGCCAGCAGTTTTAGCGGCAAGGGACCCCTTGAGCAGTTCTTC.

The CDR3 reads CASSIGDRVNYEQYF. The CDR3 coding sequence is TGTGCCAGCAGCATAGGGGACAGGGTAAACTACGAGCAGTACTTC. The chain has TRBV11-2 and TRBJ2-7, with TRBD1 matching over 9 bases. With 5 bases clipped from V and 3 bases from J, the junction kept 8 bases outside the gene matches. CDR1 is SGHAT and CDR2 is FQNNGV in the germline V gene. The CDR3 consists of 15 residues. The entire variable domain, with the rest obtained from reference TRBV11-2 and TRBJ2-7, is as follows: EAGVAQSPRYKIIEKRQSVAFWCNPISGHATLYWYQQILGQGPKLLIQFQNNGVVDDSQLPKDRFSAERLKGVDSTLKIQPAKLEDSAVYLCASSIGDRVNYEQYFGPGTRLTVT.

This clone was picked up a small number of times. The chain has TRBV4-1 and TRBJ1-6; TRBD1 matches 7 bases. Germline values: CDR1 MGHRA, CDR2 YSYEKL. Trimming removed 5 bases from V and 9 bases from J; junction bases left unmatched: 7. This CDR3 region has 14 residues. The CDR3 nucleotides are TGCGCCAGCAGCGGACGGGACAGCAGTTCACCCCTCCACTTT. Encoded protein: CASSGRDSSSPLHF.

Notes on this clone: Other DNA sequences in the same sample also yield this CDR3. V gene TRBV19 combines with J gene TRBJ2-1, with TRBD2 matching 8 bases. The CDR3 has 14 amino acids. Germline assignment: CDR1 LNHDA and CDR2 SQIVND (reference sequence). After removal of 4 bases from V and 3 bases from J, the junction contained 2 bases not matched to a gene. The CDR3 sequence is CASSNGGDYNEQFF. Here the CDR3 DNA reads TGTGCCAGTAGTAACGGGGGGGACTACAATGAGCAGTTCTTC.

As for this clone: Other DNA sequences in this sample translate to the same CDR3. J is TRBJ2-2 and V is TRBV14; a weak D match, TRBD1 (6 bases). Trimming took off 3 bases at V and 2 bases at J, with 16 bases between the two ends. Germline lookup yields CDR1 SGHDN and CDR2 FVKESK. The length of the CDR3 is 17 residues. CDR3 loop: CASSHQTGTTNTGELFF. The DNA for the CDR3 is TGTGCCAGCAGCCATCAAACCGGGACAACCAACACCGGGGAGCTGTTTTTT.

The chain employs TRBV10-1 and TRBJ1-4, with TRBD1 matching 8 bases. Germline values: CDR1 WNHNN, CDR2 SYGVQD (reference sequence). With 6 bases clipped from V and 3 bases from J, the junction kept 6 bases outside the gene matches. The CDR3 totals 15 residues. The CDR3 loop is CASRPYRGANEKLFF. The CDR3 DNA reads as TGCGCCAGCAGACCCTACAGGGGGGCTAATGAAAAACTGTTTTTT.

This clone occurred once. CDR3 loop: CASSQVVGGIYEQYF. The CDR3, as DNA: TGTGCCAGCAGCCAAGTAGTAGGGGGAATCTACGAGCAGTACTTC. This chain joins TRBV14 and TRBJ2-5; maybe TRBD1 (6 bases). The better agreement between TRBJ2-7 and the DNA end casts doubt on the J call. The germline CDR1 and CDR2 sequences are SGHDN and FVKESK. The CDR3 has 15 residues.

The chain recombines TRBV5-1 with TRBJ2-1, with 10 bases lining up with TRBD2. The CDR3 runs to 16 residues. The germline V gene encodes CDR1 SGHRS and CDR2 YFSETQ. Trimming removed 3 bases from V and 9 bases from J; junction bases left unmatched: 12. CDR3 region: CASSSSAGGTTGEQFF. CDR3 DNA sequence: TGCGCCAGCAGCTCCTCAGCGGGGGGGACGACTGGTGAGCAGTTCTTC. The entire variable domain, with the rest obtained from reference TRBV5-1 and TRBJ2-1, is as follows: KAGVTQTPRYLIKTRGQQVTLSCSPISGHRSVSWYQQTPGQGLQFLFEYFSETQRNKGNFPGRFSGRQFSNSRSEMNVSTLELGDSALYLCASSSSAGGTTGEQFFGPGTRLTVL.

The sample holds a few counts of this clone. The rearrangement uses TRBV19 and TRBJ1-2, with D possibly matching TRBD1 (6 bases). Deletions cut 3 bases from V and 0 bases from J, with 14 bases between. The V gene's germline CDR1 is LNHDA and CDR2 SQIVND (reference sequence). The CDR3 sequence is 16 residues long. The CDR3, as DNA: TGTGCCAGTAGTATTTGGGACAATGGGGCTAACTATGGCTACACCTTC. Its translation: CASSIWDNGANYGYTF.

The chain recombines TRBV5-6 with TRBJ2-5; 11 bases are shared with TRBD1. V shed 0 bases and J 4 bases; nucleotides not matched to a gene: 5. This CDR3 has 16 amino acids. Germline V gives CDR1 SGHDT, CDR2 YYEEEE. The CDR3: CASSLELDRGPETQYF. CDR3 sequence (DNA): TGTGCCAGCAGCTTGGAACTGGACAGGGGGCCAGAGACCCAGTACTTC. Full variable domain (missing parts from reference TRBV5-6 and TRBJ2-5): DAGVTQSPTHLIKTRGQQVTLRCSPKSGHDTVSWYQQALGQGPQFIFQYYEEEERQRGNFPDRFSGHQFPNYSSELNVNALLLGDSALYLCASSLELDRGPETQYFGPGTRLLVL.

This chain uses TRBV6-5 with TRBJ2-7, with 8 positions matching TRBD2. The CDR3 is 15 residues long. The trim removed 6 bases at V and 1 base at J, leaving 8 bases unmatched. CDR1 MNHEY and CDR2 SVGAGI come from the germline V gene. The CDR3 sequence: CASRSPGLESYEQYF. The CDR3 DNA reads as TGTGCCAGCAGGTCTCCGGGACTAGAGTCCTACGAGCAGTACTTC.

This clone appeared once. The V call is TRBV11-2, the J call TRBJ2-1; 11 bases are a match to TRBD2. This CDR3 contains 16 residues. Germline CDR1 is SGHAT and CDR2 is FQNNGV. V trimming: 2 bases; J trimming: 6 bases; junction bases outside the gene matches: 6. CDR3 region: CASSLRTSGFGNEQFF. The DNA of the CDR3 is TGTGCCAGCAGCTTAAGGACTAGCGGGTTTGGCAATGAGCAGTTCTTC.

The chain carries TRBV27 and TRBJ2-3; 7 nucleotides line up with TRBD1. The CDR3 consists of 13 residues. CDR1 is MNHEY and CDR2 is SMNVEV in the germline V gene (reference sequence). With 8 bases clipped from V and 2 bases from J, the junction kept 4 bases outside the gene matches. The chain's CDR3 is CASRGTATDTQYF. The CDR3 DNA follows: TGTGCCAGCCGAGGGACAGCCACAGATACGCAGTATTTT.

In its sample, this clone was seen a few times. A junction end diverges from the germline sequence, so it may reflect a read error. DNA of the CDR3: TGTGCCAGCAGTGAGAGGGTTTCAGGAACTGGGGGGTTC. Translating it yields CASSERVSGTGGF. The V and J genes are TRBV2 and TRBJ1-2, with D possibly matching TRBD1 (5 bases). Germline V CDR1 and CDR2: SNHLY, FYNNEI. The CDR3 runs to 13 residues. The complete variable domain, with remaining parts taken from reference TRBV2 and TRBJ1-2, reads EPEVTQTPSHQVTQMGQEVILRCVPISNHLYFYWYRQILGQKVEFLVSFYNNEISEKSEIFDDQFSVERPDGSNFTLKIRSTKLEDSAMYFCASSERVSGTGGFGSGTRLTVV.

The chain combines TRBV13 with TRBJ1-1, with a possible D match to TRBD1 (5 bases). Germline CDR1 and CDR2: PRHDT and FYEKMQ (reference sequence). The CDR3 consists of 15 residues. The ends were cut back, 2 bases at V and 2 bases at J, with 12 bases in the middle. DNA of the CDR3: TGTGCCAGCAGCTTACAGGGCGACTCAAACACTGAAGCTTTCTTT. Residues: CASSLQGDSNTEAFF.

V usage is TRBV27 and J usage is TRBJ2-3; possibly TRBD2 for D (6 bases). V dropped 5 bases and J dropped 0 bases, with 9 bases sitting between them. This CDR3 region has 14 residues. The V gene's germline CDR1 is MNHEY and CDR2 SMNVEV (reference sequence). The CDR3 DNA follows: TGTGCCAGCAGTCACAGCGGGAGCACAGATACGCAGTATTTT. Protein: CASSHSGSTDTQYF.

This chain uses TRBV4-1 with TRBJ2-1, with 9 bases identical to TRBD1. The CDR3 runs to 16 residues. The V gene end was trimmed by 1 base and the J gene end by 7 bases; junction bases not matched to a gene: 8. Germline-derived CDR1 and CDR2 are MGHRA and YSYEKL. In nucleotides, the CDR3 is TGCGCCAGCAGCCAAGGCCGGGGACAGGGTGTAAATGAGCAGTTCTTC. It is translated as CASSQGRGQGVNEQFF.

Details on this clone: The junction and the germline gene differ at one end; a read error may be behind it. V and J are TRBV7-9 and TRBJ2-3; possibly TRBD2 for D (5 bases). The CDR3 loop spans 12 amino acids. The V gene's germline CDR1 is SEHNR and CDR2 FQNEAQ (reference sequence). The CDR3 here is CSSSFTGDTQYF. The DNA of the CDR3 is TGTTCCAGCAGCTTTACGGGGGATACGCAGTATTTT.

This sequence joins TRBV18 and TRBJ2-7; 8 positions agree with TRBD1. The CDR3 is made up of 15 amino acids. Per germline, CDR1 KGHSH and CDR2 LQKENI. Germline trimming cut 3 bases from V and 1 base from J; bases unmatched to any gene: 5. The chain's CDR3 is CASSPSGTGSYEQYF. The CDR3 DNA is TGTGCCAGCTCACCGTCCGGGACAGGTTCCTACGAGCAGTACTTC.

The DNA of the CDR3 is TGTGCCAGCTCAGAACGACAGGGGAATAATTCACCCCTCCACTTT. Translated: CASSERQGNNSPLHF. V and J are TRBV18 and TRBJ1-6; 8 bases are a match to TRBD1. The germline gives CDR1 KGHSH, CDR2 LQKENI. The CDR3 has 15 amino acids. The V gene end was trimmed by 5 bases and the J gene end by 5 bases; junction bases not matched to a gene: 5.

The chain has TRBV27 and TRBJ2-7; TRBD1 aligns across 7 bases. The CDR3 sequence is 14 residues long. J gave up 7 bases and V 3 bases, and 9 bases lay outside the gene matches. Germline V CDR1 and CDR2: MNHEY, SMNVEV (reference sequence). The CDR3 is CASSFAGQVGEQYF. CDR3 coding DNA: TGTGCCAGCAGTTTCGCAGGACAGGTCGGAGAGCAGTACTTC.

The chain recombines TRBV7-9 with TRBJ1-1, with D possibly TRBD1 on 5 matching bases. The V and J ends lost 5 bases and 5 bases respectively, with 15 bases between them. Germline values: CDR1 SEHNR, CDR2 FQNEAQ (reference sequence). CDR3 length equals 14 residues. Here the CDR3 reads CASSPLRESTEAFF. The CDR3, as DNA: TGTGCCAGCAGCCCGCTCAGGGAAAGTACTGAAGCTTTCTTT.

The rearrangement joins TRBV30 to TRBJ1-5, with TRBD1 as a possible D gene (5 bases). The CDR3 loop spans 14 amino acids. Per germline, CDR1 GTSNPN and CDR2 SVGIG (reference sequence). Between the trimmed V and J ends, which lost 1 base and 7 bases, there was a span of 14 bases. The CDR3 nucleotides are TGTGCCTGGAGTGACCGCAGGGATCAACAGCCCCAGCATTTT. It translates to CAWSDRRDQQPQHF.

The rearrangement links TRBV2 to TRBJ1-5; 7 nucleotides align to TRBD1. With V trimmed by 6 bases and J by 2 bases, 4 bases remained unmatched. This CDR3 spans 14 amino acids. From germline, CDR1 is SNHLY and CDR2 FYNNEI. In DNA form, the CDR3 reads TGTGCCAGCAGCCCCGGGACAGGCAATCAGCCCCAGCATTTT. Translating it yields CASSPGTGNQPQHF.